These 6 T cell receptor beta chains share one sample of origin, sequenced in a study of blood T cell repertoires in COVID-19. This table comes from immunoSEQ multiplex PCR, and its TCRdb copy is limited to in-frame clones, with some not included. This repertoire shows 150,000 to 200,000 clones, less than 90% found once; its top ten account for about 7.1%. Specimen: peripheral blood. These receptors all come from a woman aged 70 to 79 with COVID-19, enrolled during active disease.

This clone was seen only once. J is TRBJ1-5 and V is TRBV6-5, with 7 bases identical to TRBD1. The germline V gene encodes CDR1 MNHEY and CDR2 SVGAGI. This CDR3 has 13 residues. Trimming took 7 bases from V and 2 from J; bases not matched to a gene: 2. The CDR3 sequence is CASNGQGNQPQHF. CDR3 bases: TGTGCCAGCAATGGACAGGGCAATCAGCCCCAGCATTTT.

The V gene is TRBV5-1, the J gene TRBJ1-6, with a possible D match to TRBD1 (6 bases). Trimming pared 4 bases from V and 5 bases from J, leaving 19 bases between. Per the germline V gene, CDR1 is SGHRS and CDR2 is YFSETQ. The CDR3 sequence is 17 residues long. Written as DNA, the CDR3 is TGCGCCAGCAGCGTTAACACTGGGACAAATAATAATTCACCCCTCCACTTT. Its protein is CASSVNTGTNNNSPLHF. Full variable domain (rest looked up from reference TRBV5-1 and TRBJ1-6): KAGVTQTPRYLIKTRGQQVTLSCSPISGHRSVSWYQQTPGQGLQFLFEYFSETQRNKGNFPGRFSGRQFSNSRSEMNVSTLELGDSALYLCASSVNTGTNNNSPLHFGNGTRLTVT.

The chain recombines TRBV10-3 with TRBJ2-1; the D is unclear. Trimming took off 6 bases at V and 1 base at J, with 4 bases between the two ends. This CDR3 comprises 12 residues. Germline-derived CDR1 and CDR2 are ENHRY and SYGVKD. The DNA of the CDR3 is TGTGCCATCAGGCGGTCCTACAATGAGCAGTTCTTC. Translated, it gives CAIRRSYNEQFF.

This clone was observed once. J is TRBJ2-7 and V is TRBV5-1; possible D gene TRBD1, 5 bases. The germline V gene has CDR1 SGHRS and CDR2 YFSETQ. The CDR3 length is 12 residues. With 7 bases removed from V and 3 bases from J, the gap between germline ends came to 11 bases. CDR3 loop: CASGETGYEQYF. Here the CDR3 DNA reads TGCGCCAGCGGCGAAACAGGCTACGAGCAGTACTTC.

J is TRBJ2-1 and V is TRBV9; 8 nucleotides agree with TRBD2. The CDR3 sequence is 15 residues long. V dropped 0 bases and J dropped 5; count of bases not matched to a gene: 4. The germline V gene has CDR1 SGDLS and CDR2 YYNGEE. CDR3 DNA sequence: TGTGCCAGCAGCGTAGAAGGGACTAGGCACAATGAGCAGTTCTTC. This sequence encodes CASSVEGTRHNEQFF. Complete variable domain (other parts from reference TRBV9 and TRBJ2-1): DSGVTQTPKHLITATGQRVTLRCSPRSGDLSVYWYQQSLDQGLQFLIQYYNGEERAKGNILERFSAQQFPDLHSELNLSSLELGDSALYFCASSVEGTRHNEQFFGPGTRLTVL.

This chain connects TRBV19 to TRBJ1-2, with TRBD1 as a possible D gene (5 bases). Germline V gene sequence: CDR1 LNHDA, CDR2 SQIVND (reference sequence). The CDR3 has 12 amino acids. The ends were cut back, 5 bases at V and 4 bases at J, with 8 bases in the middle. CDR3 nucleotides: TGTGCCAGTAGTCGAGACAGCTATGGCTACACCTTC. Protein sequence: CASSRDSYGYTF.